Below are 32 T cell receptor beta chains sequenced from a single sample in a study of shared clonotypes between healthy human individuals. Profiled with immunoSEQ multiplex PCR; TCRdb holds only in-frame clones, not every one. The table has about 79,000 clones, 50% to 70% seen once. The material sequenced was memory CD8+ T cells sorted from blood. The sample's subset: CD45RO+ cells pooled with CCR7-negative TemRA cells. The source of these receptors is a man aged 30 to 45 in good health.

This clone was found once. This rearrangement joins TRBV28 to TRBJ1-5; 7 nucleotides align to TRBD1. Germline CDR1 MDHEN, CDR2 SYDVKM. This CDR3 contains 14 residues. V lost 3 bases, J lost 4 bases, and 3 bases stayed unmatched. The CDR3 region is CASSFQTGNQPQHF. The CDR3 DNA reads TGTGCCAGCAGTTTCCAGACAGGGAATCAGCCCCAGCATTTT.

J is TRBJ2-7 and V is TRBV29-1; the D gene is possibly TRBD2 (5 bases). The V end was cut by 2 bases, the J end by 6 bases, with 11 bases between. There are 12 residues in the CDR3. CDR1 and CDR2 from the germline V gene are SQVTM and ANQGSEA. CDR3 sequence reads: CSVELLGSEQYF. CDR3 DNA sequence: TGCAGCGTTGAACTTCTGGGGAGCGAGCAGTACTTC.

The chain recombines TRBV7-7 with TRBJ2-6; D gene ambiguous. Trimming stripped 5 bases from V and 2 bases from J, with 4 bases between. Germline values: CDR1 SSHAT, CDR2 FNYEAQ (reference sequence). The CDR3 has 13 amino acids. The CDR3 DNA reads as TGTGCCAGCAGCCCCCCTGGGGCCAACGTCCTGACTTTC. Translation: CASSPPGANVLTF.

This chain connects TRBV9 to TRBJ2-1; maybe TRBD2 (6 bases). Trimming removed 3 bases at V and 3 bases at J, with 19 bases between. The CDR3 loop spans 17 amino acids. Germline assignment: CDR1 SGDLS and CDR2 YYNGEE. The CDR3 sequence is CASSDDLAAKGYNEQFF. As DNA, the CDR3 is TGTGCCAGCAGCGACGATTTAGCGGCGAAGGGCTACAATGAGCAGTTCTTC. The variable domain in full, completed from reference TRBV9 and TRBJ2-1, reads DSGVTQTPKHLITATGQRVTLRCSPRSGDLSVYWYQQSLDQGLQFLIQYYNGEERAKGNILERFSAQQFPDLHSELNLSSLELGDSALYFCASSDDLAAKGYNEQFFGPGTRLTVL.

The chain employs TRBV2 and TRBJ1-5; 10 nucleotides match TRBD1. J gave up 4 bases and V 6 bases, and 3 bases lay outside the gene matches. The V gene's germline CDR1 is SNHLY and CDR2 FYNNEI. This CDR3 contains 14 residues. The CDR3 spells CASSWDRGNQPQHF. The CDR3, as DNA: TGTGCCAGCAGCTGGGACAGGGGAAATCAGCCCCAGCATTTT.

V gene TRBV7-6 combines with J gene TRBJ2-5; the D is unclear. Trimming left V 5 bases short and J 3 bases short, with 4 bases between. Germline lookup yields CDR1 SGHVS and CDR2 FNYEAQ. The CDR3 spans 11 residues. The CDR3 sequence is CASSAEETQYF. DNA of the CDR3: TGTGCCAGCAGCGCTGAAGAGACCCAGTACTTC.

This clone showed up just a few times. This sequence joins TRBV11-2 and TRBJ2-5; D might be TRBD1 (6 bases). CDR1 and CDR2 from the germline V gene are SGHAT and FQNNGV. The CDR3 totals 14 residues. V lost 6 bases and J lost 4, with 15 bases in between. CDR3 region: CASRTTGFVETQYF. The DNA of the CDR3 is TGTGCCAGCAGGACAACAGGGTTCGTAGAGACCCAGTACTTC.

The sample holds a few counts of this clone. The chain carries TRBV4-3 and TRBJ2-6; D possibly corresponds to TRBD1 (6 bases). With 5 bases removed from V and 4 bases from J, the gap between germline ends came to 15 bases. This CDR3 contains 16 residues. CDR1 and CDR2 (germline): LGHNA, YSLEER. This chain's CDR3 is CASSGNRDTGANVLTF. The CDR3 region has the DNA TGCGCCAGCAGCGGAAACAGGGACACAGGGGCCAACGTCCTGACTTTC.

V usage is TRBV7-6 and J usage is TRBJ2-1; 14 nucleotides match TRBD2. CDR1 and CDR2 from the germline V gene are SGHVS and FNYEAQ. The CDR3 spans 17 residues. After removal of 5 bases from V and 1 base from J, the junction contained 4 bases not matched to a gene. The CDR3 DNA reads as TGTGCCAGCAGCCCGGGACTAGCGGGAGAGTCCTACAATGAGCAGTTCTTC. The encoded protein is CASSPGLAGESYNEQFF.

The table lists this clone with a few counts. The chain employs TRBV11-2 and TRBJ1-3; maybe TRBD1 (6 bases). The CDR3 length is 13 residues. The germline V gene encodes CDR1 SGHAT and CDR2 FQNNGV. The V gene lost 1 base and the J gene lost 8 bases, with 9 bases spanning the gap. The CDR3 loop reads CASSLVSGDTIYF. The DNA for the CDR3 is TGTGCCAGCAGCTTAGTTTCAGGGGACACCATATATTTT.

This chain connects TRBV28 to TRBJ2-3; the D gene is possibly TRBD2 (6 bases). CDR1 is MDHEN, CDR2 SYDVKM, per germline. CDR3 length: 17 residues. V was shortened by 6 bases and J by 0 bases, with 19 bases between the two germline ends. CDR3 in amino acids: CASRMPWGEPSTDTQYF. The CDR3 DNA reads TGTGCCAGCAGGATGCCCTGGGGGGAACCTAGCACAGATACGCAGTATTTT. Complete variable domain (other parts from reference TRBV28 and TRBJ2-3): DVKVTQSSRYLVKRTGEKVFLECVQDMDHENMFWYRQDPGLGLRLIYFSYDVKMKEKGDIPEGYSVSREKKERFSLILESASTNQTSMYLCASRMPWGEPSTDTQYFGPGTRLTVL.

The genes are TRBV5-1 and TRBJ2-5; D gene uncertain. This CDR3 contains 13 residues. V lost 4 bases to trimming and J lost 0 bases, with 7 bases between them. Germline CDR1 and CDR2: SGHRS and YFSETQ. The CDR3, as DNA: TGCGCCAGCAGCCTAGACCACCAAGAGACCCAGTACTTC. It specifies CASSLDHQETQYF.

This chain joins TRBV27 and TRBJ2-2, with D perhaps matching TRBD1 or TRBD2 (5 bases each). Deletions cut 2 bases from V and 7 bases from J, with 5 bases between. The germline CDR1 and CDR2 sequences are MNHEY and SMNVEV (reference sequence). The CDR3 runs to 12 residues. CDR3 in DNA: TGTGCCAGCAGTTTAGGGGGCGGGGAGCTGTTTTTT. Protein product: CASSLGGGELFF.

The chain combines TRBV29-1 with TRBJ2-7, with 13 bases identical to TRBD2. The CDR3 extends over 12 amino acids. The germline CDR1 and CDR2 sequences are SQVTM and ANQGSEA. The CDR3: CSVGLAGDEQYF. Written as DNA, the CDR3 is TGCAGTGTAGGACTAGCGGGAGATGAGCAGTACTTC.

This clone was seen repeatedly, ten times or more. Other DNA sequences in the sample encode the same CDR3. The chain recombines TRBV6-4 with TRBJ2-3; 9 nucleotides line up with TRBD2. The CDR3 runs 15 residues. The V gene end was trimmed by 3 bases and the J gene end by 2 bases; junction bases not matched to a gene: 3. Germline CDR1 MRHNA, CDR2 SNTAGT. Here the CDR3 DNA reads TGTGCCAGCAGTGAGGGCGGGAGGGCCACAGATACGCAGTATTTT. Amino acids: CASSEGGRATDTQYF.

This chain connects TRBV25-1 to TRBJ2-3, with 8 bases that match TRBD1. Germline-derived CDR1 and CDR2 are MGHDK and SYGVNS. Trimming took 3 bases from V and 7 from J; bases not matched to a gene: 12. The CDR3 totals 16 residues. The CDR3 bases are TGTGCCAGCAGTGACAAGTCCGGGACAGGCCGGAATACGCAGTATTTT. The encoded protein is CASSDKSGTGRNTQYF.

Written as DNA, the CDR3 is TGTGCCAGCAGCTTCGGGACAGTTGAAGCTTTCTTT. This translates into CASSFGTVEAFF. The chain recombines TRBV5-6 with TRBJ1-1, with TRBD1 matching 7 bases. Germline V gene sequence: CDR1 SGHDT, CDR2 YYEEEE. The CDR3 covers 12 residues. Losses at the gene ends were 2 bases for V and 7 bases for J; bases not matched to a gene: 2.

The chain uses TRBV5-6 and TRBJ2-6, with D possibly being TRBD1 (5 bases). CDR1 SGHDT and CDR2 YYEEEE come from the germline V gene. This CDR3 spans 17 amino acids. Trimming pared 2 bases from V and 0 bases from J, leaving 12 bases between. The CDR3 region has the DNA TGTGCCAGCAGCTTAAGGCCAGGGATCTCTGGGGCCAACGTCCTGACTTTC. This codes for CASSLRPGISGANVLTF. The whole variable domain, remainder taken from reference TRBV5-6 and TRBJ2-6, is DAGVTQSPTHLIKTRGQQVTLRCSPKSGHDTVSWYQQALGQGPQFIFQYYEEEERQRGNFPDRFSGHQFPNYSSELNVNALLLGDSALYLCASSLRPGISGANVLTFGAGSRLTVL.

The rearrangement uses TRBV29-1 and TRBJ2-3; TRBD2 is a possible D gene (6 bases). CDR3 size: 16 residues. The germline V gene has CDR1 SQVTM and CDR2 ANQGSEA. Trimming pared 0 bases from V and 0 bases from J, leaving 13 bases between. CDR3 sequence: CSVEDVGGSSTDTQYF. CDR3 bases: TGCAGCGTTGAAGATGTCGGGGGTTCTAGCACAGATACGCAGTATTTT.

This chain links TRBV13 with TRBJ1-1; 9 nucleotides align to TRBD1. The CDR3 runs to 13 residues. CDR1 is PRHDT, CDR2 FYEKMQ, per germline (reference sequence). Unmatched junction bases numbered 6, after V lost 3 bases and J lost 10 bases. The CDR3 reads CASSLGQGGGAFF. The DNA for the CDR3 is TGTGCCAGCAGCTTGGGACAGGGCGGGGGAGCTTTCTTT.

J is TRBJ1-1 and V is TRBV9; D not certain. The germline gives CDR1 SGDLS, CDR2 YYNGEE. This CDR3 has 15 residues. V gave up 1 base and J gave up 0 bases, with 10 bases separating them. The CDR3 loop reads CASSVSPAMNTEAFF. The CDR3, as DNA: TGTGCCAGCAGCGTATCCCCGGCGATGAACACTGAAGCTTTCTTT. Full variable domain (outside the CDR3, taken from reference TRBV9 and TRBJ1-1): DSGVTQTPKHLITATGQRVTLRCSPRSGDLSVYWYQQSLDQGLQFLIQYYNGEERAKGNILERFSAQQFPDLHSELNLSSLELGDSALYFCASSVSPAMNTEAFFGQGTRLTVV.

The rearrangement links TRBV11-2 to TRBJ2-2, with D uncertain. V dropped 0 bases and J dropped 1 base, with 21 bases sitting between them. The germline V gene encodes CDR1 SGHAT and CDR2 FQNNGV. This CDR3 contains 20 residues. CDR3 nucleotides: TGTGCCAGCAGCTTAGATCCGGGTGGACCGGGCTTTGAGAACACCGGGGAGCTGTTTTTT. Its protein product is CASSLDPGGPGFENTGELFF.

This chain uses TRBV14 with TRBJ1-4, with D unresolved. This CDR3 spans 12 amino acids. The V end lost 1 base, the J end lost 6 bases, and 3 bases lay between the germline ends. Germline-derived CDR1 and CDR2 are SGHDN and FVKESK. CDR3 region: CASSQVDEKLFF. Here the CDR3 DNA reads TGTGCCAGCAGCCAAGTGGATGAAAAACTGTTTTTT.

The chain couples TRBV15 to TRBJ2-6; unclear D gene. Between the trimmed V and J ends, which lost 0 bases and 0 bases, there was a span of 6 bases. CDR3 length: 16 residues. The germline V gene encodes CDR1 LNHNV and CDR2 YYDKDF (reference sequence). CDR3 protein: CATSRETGSGANVLTF. CDR3 DNA: TGTGCCACCAGCAGAGAGACGGGCTCTGGGGCCAACGTCCTGACTTTC.

The V call is TRBV9, the J call TRBJ2-4, with D possibly being TRBD1 or TRBD2 (5 bases each). CDR3 length equals 14 residues. Germline V gene data show CDR1 as SGDLS and CDR2 as YYNGEE. The germline V and J ends were trimmed by 0 bases and 8 bases, with 12 bases remaining between them. The CDR3 sequence is CASSVGGTMDIQYF. The CDR3 DNA follows: TGTGCCAGCAGCGTAGGAGGGACGATGGACATTCAGTACTTC.

This clone was recorded many times. This chain joins TRBV19 and TRBJ2-7, with unresolved D. The CDR3 extends over 13 amino acids. V was shortened by 3 bases and J by 7 bases, with 13 bases between the two germline ends. CDR1 and CDR2 from the germline V gene are LNHDA and SQIVND (reference sequence). CDR3 amino acids: CASSMGVVREQYF. Here the CDR3 DNA reads TGTGCCAGTAGTATGGGTGTCGTCAGGGAGCAGTACTTC.

As to this clone: One end of the junction is discordant with germline, which a read error may explain. This sequence joins TRBV7-6 and TRBJ2-3; 12 nucleotides agree with TRBD2. CDR1 and CDR2 from the germline V gene are SGHVS and FNYEAQ. The CDR3 contains 17 residues. CDR3 protein: CASSPSLGLAGTYTQYF. The CDR3 DNA is TGTGCCAGCAGCCCGTCACTGGGACTAGCGGGCACATATACGCAGTATTTT.

The rearrangement links TRBV10-1 to TRBJ1-5; 7 bases line up with TRBD1. With V trimmed by 9 bases and J by 3 bases, 8 bases remained unmatched. Looked up from germline, CDR1 is WNHNN and CDR2 is SYGVQD (reference sequence). The CDR3 extends over 14 amino acids. CDR3 region: CASGTVPYNQPQHF. The CDR3 DNA is TGCGCCAGTGGGACAGTACCATACAATCAGCCCCAGCATTTT.

With respect to this clone: This sample also contains other DNA sequences that code for the same CDR3. This chain joins TRBV29-1 and TRBJ1-1; D uncertain. The CDR3 totals 12 residues. The V gene lost 6 bases and the J gene lost 0 bases, with 8 bases spanning the gap. Germline CDR1 reads SQVTM; CDR2 reads ANQGSEA. DNA for the CDR3: TGCAGCGTCGGAAGGATGAACACTGAAGCTTTCTTT. Its protein is CSVGRMNTEAFF. The full variable domain, with the rest looked up from reference TRBV29-1 and TRBJ1-1, is SAVISQKPSRDICQRGTSLTIQCQVDSQVTMMFWYRQQPGQSLTLIATANQGSEATYESGFVIDKFPISRPNLTFSTLTVSNMSPEDSSIYLCSVGRMNTEAFFGQGTRLTVV.

V gene TRBV7-8 combines with J gene TRBJ2-7; 9 nucleotides match TRBD2. This CDR3 is 15 amino acids long. The junction had 5 bases not matched to a gene; V was cut back by 0 bases and J by 5 bases. Germline V gives CDR1 SGHVS, CDR2 FQNEAQ. CDR3 DNA: TGTGCCAGCAGCTTAGCTAGCGGGAGTTCCAACGAGCAGTACTTC. It codes for CASSLASGSSNEQYF.

CDR3 sequence reads: CASSGVEGEQFF. The CDR3 DNA reads as TGCGCCAGTTCAGGGGTGGAGGGGGAGCAGTTCTTC. The rearrangement uses TRBV10-1 and TRBJ2-1; D possibly matches TRBD1 or TRBD2 (6 bases each). CDR1 WNHNN and CDR2 SYGVQD come from the germline V gene (reference sequence). The V gene lost 9 bases and the J gene lost 10 bases, with 16 bases spanning the gap. The CDR3 spans 12 residues.

J is TRBJ2-1 and V is TRBV2, with TRBD2 as a possible D gene (6 bases). The CDR3 consists of 15 residues. V lost 4 bases and J lost 0, with 10 bases in between. From germline, CDR1 is SNHLY and CDR2 FYNNEI. The CDR3 bases are TGTGCCAGCAGTGCCCTAGCGAACTCCTACAATGAGCAGTTCTTC. It is translated as CASSALANSYNEQFF.